This TCR beta chain stems from a study of STAT3 mutations in large granular lymphocyte leukemia. Study-level findings and limits: In several patients, dominant TCR clone burden exceeded STAT3 mutant burden, suggesting STAT3 mutation arose secondarily. Sampling intervals varied between patients and samples. At least one immunodominant TCR beta clonotype appeared in every T-cell large granular lymphocyte leukemia patient. After therapy, about 30% of the 18 patients switched clonotypes, all new clones STAT3 wild type.

Each sample's TCRbeta library yielded on average around 41,000 productive templates. This table comes from immunoSEQ multiplex PCR, and its TCRdb copy is limited to in-frame clones, with some not included. The sample has some 28,000 clones, more than 60% seen once. Remarks on this clone: What it binds is not known.

The V end was cut by 4 bases, the J end by 2 bases, with 12 bases between. CDR1 and CDR2 from the germline V gene are SEHNR and FQNEAQ (reference sequence). CDR3 length equals 14 residues. The TCR was taken from a woman between 50 and 59 years old with T-cell large granular lymphocyte leukemia. Some clones in this sample may be carry-over from other donors' samples. The chain has TRBV7-9 and TRBJ2-7; no reliable D call. What was sequenced was peripheral blood mononuclear cells. The CDR3 loop reads CASSSDQLTYEQYF. In DNA, the CDR3 is TGTGCCAGCAGCTCGGATCAACTCACCTACGAGCAGTACTTC.